This T cell receptor (beta chain) is from a study of response to subunit inactivated influenza vaccine. MiXCR, applied by TCRdb to the RT-PCR reads, yields one record per CDR3 protein. Of just under 550,000 distinct CDR3 sequences in the sample, approximately 20% were seen once. CDR3 length equals 18 residues. The V and J ends lost 2 bases and 8 bases, in that order; junction bases with no gene match: 20. CDR1 is MNHEY and CDR2 is SVGAGI in the germline V gene. These same records also appear under a second study, on T cells expressing NK-cell markers. According to that study: The TCR beta cDNA came from 5'RACE template switching with UMIs. CD3+CD56+NKG2C+, CD3+CD56+NKG2C- and CD3+CD56-NKG2C+ T cells, once sorted, supplied the TCR beta repertoires. Several experiments added an anti-gamma-delta TCR antibody to sort only alpha-beta TCR T cells. One observes that, in several donors, these clonotypes were also the leading ones within the CD3+CD56-NKG2C+ fraction.

This chain joins TRBV6-5 and TRBJ1-2, with 7 bases that match TRBD1. The receptor's source is a man in his fifties who received an inactivated influenza vaccine. The sample in question was CD4+ T cells sorted from PBMCs, obtained about 13 days after vaccination. DNA of the CDR3: TGTGCCAGCAGTTACACACAGGGGACCGCGAGGCCCGCTGGGGGCTACACCTTC. Protein: CASSYTQGTARPAGGYTF.